Below, 10 T cell receptor beta chains from the same sample are listed, as sequenced in a study of T cells in women clearing cervical HPV infection. Clones were sequenced by immunoSEQ multiplex PCR, and TCRdb holds only the in-frame ones, with some missing. This table lists about 48,000 clones. The sequenced material came from blood buffy coat. These receptors were taken from a woman between 18 and 70 years old with a cervical HPV16 infection that either progressed to CIN3+ or cleared (not recorded which).

On this clone itself: The observed sequence ends 3 residues before the CDR3 terminus, with the missing tail filled in from the germline J gene. V gene TRBV7-2 combines with J gene TRBJ1-4, with 7 bases matching TRBD1. CDR3 length: 15 residues. V gave up 4 bases and J gave up 2 bases; unmatched junction bases: 4. Germline values: CDR1 SGHTA, CDR2 FQGNSA. The DNA read from the CDR3 is TGTGCCAGCAGCTATGGAGGGGGCACTAATGAAAAA. Its protein is CASSYGGGTNEK. The full CDR3 reads CASSYGGGTNEKLFF. Full variable domain (missing parts from reference TRBV7-2 and TRBJ1-4): GAGVSQSPSNKVTEKGKDVELRCDPISGHTALYWYRQSLGQGLEFLIYFQGNSAPDKSGLPSDRFSAERTGGSVSTLTIQRTQQEDSAVYLCASSYGGGTNEKLFFGSGTQLSVL.

Comment on this clone: The observed sequence ends 3 residues before the CDR3 terminus, with the missing tail filled in from the germline J gene. This chain links TRBV20-1 with TRBJ1-5; D remains unclear. Trimming shortened V by 2 bases and J by 3 bases, and 20 bases separated the two germline ends. Germline CDR1 and CDR2: DFQATT and SNEGSKA (reference sequence). The CDR3 has 17 residues. CDR3 amino acids: CSARPMGRHGNNQPQHF. The CDR3 DNA, read in part, is TGCAGTGCTAGACCAATGGGCAGACACGGCAACAATCAGCCC.

Notes on this clone: Read sequence stops 3 residues before the CDR3 end, and the germline J gene provides the missing end. The chain employs TRBV7-2 and TRBJ2-7; a weak D match, TRBD2 (6 bases). V was trimmed by 0 bases and J by 5 bases, leaving 14 bases between them. In germline, CDR1 is SGHTA, CDR2 FQGNSA. This CDR3 has 15 residues. The sequenced CDR3 bases are TGTGCCAGCAGCTTAGCGGCGACTAGTAATCACGAG. Translating it yields CASSLAATSNHE. The whole CDR3 sequence reads CASSLAATSNHEQYF.

Turning to this clone: The read terminates 3 residues before the CDR3 end, so the remaining end is supplied by the germline J gene. This sequence joins TRBV19 and TRBJ1-1; 9 bases are a match to TRBD1. Germline V gene lookup returns CDR1 LNHDA and CDR2 SQIVND (reference sequence). Trimming took 7 bases from V and 0 from J; bases not matched to a gene: 21. The CDR3 consists of 20 residues. Partial CDR3 DNA: TGTGCCAGTAACGATTTATTCACCGGGACAGGGAGTGAGTTGAACACTGAA. This sequence encodes CASNDLFTGTGSELNTE. From start to end, the CDR3 is CASNDLFTGTGSELNTEAFF.

On this clone: The read ends 3 residues shy of where the CDR3 ends; the end is completed using the germline J gene. V gene TRBV6-2 or TRBV6-3 combines with J gene TRBJ2-3; D not certain. The V end was cut by 2 bases, the J end by 2 bases, with 5 bases between. This CDR3 has 13 amino acids. Germline V lookup: CDR1 MNHEY, CDR2 SVGEGT. Partial CDR3 DNA: TGTGCCAGCAGTTACCTATTCACAGATACG. Translating it yields CASSYLFTDT. Given in full, the CDR3 is CASSYLFTDTQYF.

The covered CDR3 bases are TGTGCCAGCAGCCAATGGGGCGGGGACGAAAAA. Translation: CASSQWGGDEK. Given in full, the CDR3 is CASSQWGGDEKLFF. The rearrangement uses TRBV16 and TRBJ1-4; tentative D call: TRBD1 (5 bases). The CDR3 end is not reached by the read, which stops 3 residues before it; the germline J gene fills it in. From germline, CDR1 is KGHSY and CDR2 FQNENV. V was shortened by 1 base and J by 8 bases, with 11 bases between the two germline ends. This CDR3 spans 14 amino acids.

Concerning this clone itself: Read sequence stops 3 residues before the CDR3 end, and the germline J gene provides the missing end. This chain uses TRBV20-1 with TRBJ2-3, with 11 bases that match TRBD1. J lost 4 bases, V lost 5 bases, and 8 bases had no gene match. Looked up from germline, CDR1 is DFQATT and CDR2 is SNEGSKA (reference sequence). The CDR3 extends over 15 amino acids. The CDR3 protein is CSARDRGMISDTQYF. CDR3 bases read: TGCAGTGCTCGGGACAGGGGGATGATCTCAGATACG.

On this clone: From the germline J gene comes the end of the CDR3, since the read stops 3 residues before it. The chain is built from TRBV20-1 and TRBJ2-7, with 9 bases matching TRBD2. Trimming cost V 5 bases and J 2 bases; bases outside gene matches: 7. The germline V gene has CDR1 DFQATT and CDR2 SNEGSKA (reference sequence). The CDR3 is 14 amino acids. CDR3: CSAAREGNAYEQYF. The sequenced CDR3 bases are TGCAGTGCTGCGCGGGAGGGTAATGCCTACGAG.

The sequenced part of the CDR3 DNA is TGTGCCAGTAGTGAACGGGATCAGCCC. It specifies CASSERDQP. The CDR3 as a whole reads CASSERDQPQHF. The chain employs TRBV19 and TRBJ1-5, with D unresolved. The missing CDR3 end, 3 residues past where the read stops, is filled in from the germline J gene. V was pared by 5 bases and J by 5 bases, with 7 bases between. The V gene's germline CDR1 is LNHDA and CDR2 SQIVND (reference sequence). The CDR3 covers 12 residues.

CDR3 DNA (partial): TGTGCCAGCAGCTTGGAGCAGGACACTGAA. As protein: CASSLEQDTE. In full, the CDR3 reads CASSLEQDTEAFF. The chain employs TRBV5-4 and TRBJ1-1; D is ambiguous. The CDR3 end falls 3 residues outside the read, so it is completed with the germline J gene. The CDR3 has 13 residues. CDR1 is SGHNT, CDR2 YYREEE, per germline (reference sequence). V was shortened by 0 bases and J by 3 bases, with 6 bases between the two germline ends. Looking up the rest from reference TRBV5-4 and TRBJ1-1 gives the full variable domain: ETGVTQSPTHLIKTRGQQVTLRCSSQSGHNTVSWYQQALGQGPQFIFQYYREEENGRGNFPPRFSGLQFPNYSSELNVNALELDDSALYLCASSLEQDTEAFFGQGTRLTVV.